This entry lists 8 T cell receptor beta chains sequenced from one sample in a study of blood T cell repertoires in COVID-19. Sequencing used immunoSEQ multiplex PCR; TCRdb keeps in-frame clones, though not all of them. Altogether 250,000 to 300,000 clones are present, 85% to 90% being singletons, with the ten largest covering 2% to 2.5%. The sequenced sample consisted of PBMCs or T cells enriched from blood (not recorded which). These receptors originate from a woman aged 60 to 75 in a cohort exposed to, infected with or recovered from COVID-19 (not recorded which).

This CDR3 is CASSPRTGENEQYF. The CDR3, as DNA: TGTGCCAGCAGTCCACGGACAGGGGAAAACGAGCAGTACTTC. The V call is TRBV28, the J call TRBJ2-7; 9 positions match TRBD1. CDR3 size: 14 residues. Germline CDR1 reads MDHEN; CDR2 reads SYDVKM. J lost 5 bases, V lost 5 bases, and 7 bases had no gene match.

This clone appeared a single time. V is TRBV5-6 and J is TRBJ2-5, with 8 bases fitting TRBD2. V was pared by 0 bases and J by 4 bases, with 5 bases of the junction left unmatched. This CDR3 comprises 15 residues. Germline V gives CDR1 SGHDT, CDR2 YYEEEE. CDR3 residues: CASSLEAGAGETQYF. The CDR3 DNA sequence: TGTGCCAGCAGCTTGGAAGCGGGAGCGGGAGAGACCCAGTACTTC.

As DNA, the CDR3 is TGTGCCAGCAGCTTAATGGCTAGCTCTAGCACAGATACGCAGTATTTT. Its translation is CASSLMASSSTDTQYF. The chain couples TRBV7-3 to TRBJ2-3; perhaps TRBD2 as D (5 bases). The CDR3 contains 16 residues. CDR1 is SGHTA, CDR2 FQGTGA, per germline. The ends were cut back, 1 base at V and 0 bases at J, with 11 bases in the middle.

Written as DNA, the CDR3 is TGTGCCAGTAGTCAAGCTAGCGGCTACAATGAGCAGTTCTTC. Amino acids: CASSQASGYNEQFF. V gene TRBV19 combines with J gene TRBJ2-1, with 7 bases that match TRBD2. The CDR3 has 14 residues. Trimming cost V 5 bases and J 3 bases; bases outside gene matches: 4. In germline, CDR1 is LNHDA, CDR2 SQIVND (reference sequence). Filled out from reference TRBV19 and TRBJ2-1, the complete variable domain reads DGGITQSPKYLFRKEGQNVTLSCEQNLNHDAMYWYRQDPGQGLRLIYYSQIVNDFQKGDIAEGYSVSREKKESFPLTVTSAQKNPTAFYLCASSQASGYNEQFFGPGTRLTVL.

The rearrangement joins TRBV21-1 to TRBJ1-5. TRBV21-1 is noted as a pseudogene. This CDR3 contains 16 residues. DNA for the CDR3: TGTGCCAGCAGCCCGCCGGGGGAGGGGGACGATCAGCCCCAGCATTTT. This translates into CASSPPGEGDDQPQHF.

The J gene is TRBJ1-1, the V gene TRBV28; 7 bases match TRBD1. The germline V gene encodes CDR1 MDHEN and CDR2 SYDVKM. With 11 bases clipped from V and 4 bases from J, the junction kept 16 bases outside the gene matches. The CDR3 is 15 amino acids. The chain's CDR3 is CAHRGSVKGSTEAFF. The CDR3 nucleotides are TGTGCCCACAGGGGTTCGGTTAAGGGTAGCACTGAAGCTTTCTTT.

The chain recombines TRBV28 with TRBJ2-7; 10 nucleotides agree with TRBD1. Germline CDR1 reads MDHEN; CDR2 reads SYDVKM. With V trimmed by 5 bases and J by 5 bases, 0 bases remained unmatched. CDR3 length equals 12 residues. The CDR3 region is CASSGTGDEQYF. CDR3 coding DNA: TGTGCCAGCAGTGGGACAGGGGACGAGCAGTACTTC.

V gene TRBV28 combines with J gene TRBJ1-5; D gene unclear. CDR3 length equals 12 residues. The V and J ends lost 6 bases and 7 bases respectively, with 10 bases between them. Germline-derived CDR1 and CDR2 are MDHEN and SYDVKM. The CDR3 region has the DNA TGTGCCAGCAGCCTATTATCCCAGCCCCAGCATTTT. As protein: CASSLLSQPQHF.